This record looks at one TCR beta chain sequence and its context. Its antigen is unidentified. Between the trimmed V and J ends, which lost 1 base and 4 bases, there was a span of 10 bases. Germline V gene data show CDR1 as SGHTA and CDR2 as FQGNSA. This CDR3 region has 14 residues. The method was immunoSEQ multiplex PCR; TCRdb's version includes in-frame clones alone and lacks a portion of them. The repertoire holds just under 90,000 clones, with about 88% as singletons. This record belongs to a study of T cell responses to AZD1222 COVID-19 vaccine. Study conclusions and caveats: Clonal diversity was possibly underestimated, and the donors were mostly white British, with more females.

This sequence joins TRBV7-2 and TRBJ1-2, with unresolved D. This receptor was identified in an adult who received the AZD1222 COVID-19 vaccine. The sequenced sample was peripheral blood, obtained 28 days after the second AZD1222 dose. CDR3 loop: CASSLVGGLYGYTF. Written as DNA, the CDR3 is TGTGCCAGCAGCTTAGTTGGAGGCCTCTATGGCTACACCTTC.